This entry lists 29 T cell receptor beta chains sequenced from one sample in a study of chemoradiotherapy in HPV16-positive cancers (dated by TCRdb to between 2022 and 2023). The library was produced with the immunoSEQ multiplex PCR assay. TCRdb took over this immuneACCESS table, retaining in-frame rearrangements with V and J assigned. Such tables are incomplete; in checked studies, under half of the missing clones stem from an unresolved V gene, and the remainder is unexplained. Counted in this sample were 15,000 to 20,000 clones; 90% of them appeared once. The ten largest clones add up to less than 15% of the sample. The sample consisted of blood, taken from a patient who underwent chemoradiotherapy. The origin of the receptors is a human donor with HPV-associated anogenital cancer.

In this sample, this clone turned up a few times. The rearrangement joins TRBV7-9 to TRBJ2-2; 8 bases fit TRBD1. CDR3 length: 16 residues. The V and J ends lost 3 bases and 1 base, in that order; junction bases with no gene match: 4. The germline V gene encodes CDR1 SEHNR and CDR2 FQNEAQ (reference sequence). CDR3 region: CASSFRQGMNTGELFF. The CDR3 bases are TGTGCCAGCAGCTTTCGACAGGGGATGAACACCGGGGAGCTGTTTTTT.

The chain employs TRBV11-2 and TRBJ2-3; 7 nucleotides align to TRBD2. The ends lost 4 bases at V and 3 bases at J; junction bases unmatched: 16. CDR1 is SGHAT and CDR2 is FQNNGV in the germline V gene. The CDR3 contains 18 residues. CDR3 region: CASSSWGLGREQTDTQYF. DNA of the CDR3: TGTGCCAGCAGCTCATGGGGGTTGGGGCGGGAGCAGACAGATACGCAGTATTTT.

CDR3 in DNA: TGTGCCAGCAGCCCCCGGAGGGGAGCCGGGGAGCTGTTTTTT. Protein sequence: CASSPRRGAGELFF. The V call is TRBV7-7, the J call TRBJ2-2, with D possibly being TRBD2 (6 bases). This CDR3 is built from 14 residues. Germline values: CDR1 SSHAT, CDR2 FNYEAQ (reference sequence). Trimming left V 5 bases short and J 6 bases short, with 13 bases between.

The CDR3 here is CASRATGQGYGYTF. The CDR3 DNA reads TGCGCCAGCAGAGCTACCGGACAGGGGTATGGCTACACCTTC. This sequence joins TRBV5-1 and TRBJ1-2; 9 bases fit TRBD1. Germline CDR1 is SGHRS and CDR2 is YFSETQ. Trimming at V came to 5 bases and at J to 5 bases, leaving 7 bases not matched to a gene. This CDR3 spans 14 amino acids. The whole variable domain, filled in from reference TRBV5-1 and TRBJ1-2, reads KAGVTQTPRYLIKTRGQQVTLSCSPISGHRSVSWYQQTPGQGLQFLFEYFSETQRNKGNFPGRFSGRQFSNSRSEMNVSTLELGDSALYLCASRATGQGYGYTFGSGTRLTVV.

This chain joins TRBV7-2 and TRBJ1-1; 7 bases agree with TRBD1. The germline CDR1 and CDR2 sequences are SGHTA and FQGNSA. Germline trimming cut 0 bases from V and 4 bases from J; bases unmatched to any gene: 2. This CDR3 comprises 14 residues. In nucleotides, the CDR3 is TGTGCCAGCAGCTTAGCAGGGGGCTCCACTGAAGCTTTCTTT. It yields the protein CASSLAGGSTEAFF.

The rearrangement uses TRBV5-1 and TRBJ1-1; 9 bases align to TRBD1. Germline CDR1 and CDR2: SGHRS and YFSETQ. The CDR3 extends over 17 amino acids. V dropped 4 bases and J dropped 3; count of bases not matched to a gene: 13. The CDR3 reads CASSKTGTGKRDTEAFF. CDR3 nucleotide sequence: TGCGCCAGCAGCAAAACCGGGACAGGGAAGAGGGACACTGAAGCTTTCTTT. Full variable domain (rest looked up from reference TRBV5-1 and TRBJ1-1): KAGVTQTPRYLIKTRGQQVTLSCSPISGHRSVSWYQQTPGQGLQFLFEYFSETQRNKGNFPGRFSGRQFSNSRSEMNVSTLELGDSALYLCASSKTGTGKRDTEAFFGQGTRLTVV.

This sequence joins TRBV10-3 and TRBJ1-4; D call uncertain. In germline, CDR1 is ENHRY, CDR2 SYGVKD. Trimming took 1 base from V and 7 from J, leaving 13 bases between them. The CDR3 is made up of 15 amino acids. CDR3 amino acids: CAISEFMMNPEKLFF. The CDR3, as DNA: TGTGCCATCAGTGAGTTTATGATGAACCCTGAAAAACTGTTTTTT.

This chain links TRBV9 with TRBJ2-3; 9 positions agree with TRBD2. The CDR3 sequence is 18 residues long. V lost 2 bases and J lost 0; bases outside the gene matches: 10. Germline lookup yields CDR1 SGDLS and CDR2 YYNGEE. In DNA form, the CDR3 reads TGTGCCAGCAGCGTTATGCGGGGGGGCCCGACGAGCACAGATACGCAGTATTTT. It translates to CASSVMRGGPTSTDTQYF.

V and J are TRBV15 and TRBJ1-6; 7 bases agree with TRBD1. Per the germline V gene, CDR1 is LNHNV and CDR2 is YYDKDF (reference sequence). The CDR3 contains 16 residues. J gave up 6 bases and V 1 base, and 6 bases lay outside the gene matches. The CDR3 sequence: CATSRGGQVGNSPLHF. The CDR3 coding sequence is TGTGCCACCAGCAGAGGAGGACAGGTCGGTAATTCACCCCTCCACTTT.

V usage is TRBV27 and J usage is TRBJ1-1, with D uncertain. Germline loops: CDR1 MNHEY, CDR2 SMNVEV (reference sequence). The CDR3 covers 14 residues. V dropped 5 bases and J dropped 1 base, with 11 bases sitting between them. The CDR3 DNA sequence: TGTGCCAGCAGTCCAGGCAGATCGAACACTGAAGCTTTCTTT. This codes for CASSPGRSNTEAFF.

The rearrangement links TRBV6-5 to TRBJ2-1; D is possibly TRBD1 (6 bases). Germline CDR1 is MNHEY and CDR2 is SVGAGI. The CDR3 covers 14 residues. Between the trimmed V and J ends, which lost 4 bases and 4 bases, there was a span of 11 bases. The CDR3 here is CASSSTQGYNEQFF. As DNA, the CDR3 is TGTGCCAGCAGTTCTACACAGGGATACAATGAGCAGTTCTTC.

The chain is built from TRBV10-1 and TRBJ2-3; 12 bases map to TRBD2. The CDR3 has 17 residues. CDR1 is WNHNN, CDR2 SYGVQD, per germline (reference sequence). V shed 4 bases and J 1 base; nucleotides not matched to a gene: 6. In DNA form, the CDR3 reads TGCGCCAGCAGTGGTTCGTCTAGCGGGGGGGGCACAGATACGCAGTATTTT. Its translation is CASSGSSSGGGTDTQYF.

The chain couples TRBV9 to TRBJ1-1; tentatively, D is TRBD1 (6 bases). Germline lookup yields CDR1 SGDLS and CDR2 YYNGEE. The ends were cut back, 0 bases at V and 1 base at J, with 10 bases in the middle. The CDR3 is 15 residues long. CDR3 residues: CASSVAGVENTEAFF. CDR3 bases: TGTGCCAGCAGCGTAGCAGGGGTCGAGAACACTGAAGCTTTCTTT. Drawing the rest from reference TRBV9 and TRBJ1-1, the complete variable domain is DSGVTQTPKHLITATGQRVTLRCSPRSGDLSVYWYQQSLDQGLQFLIQYYNGEERAKGNILERFSAQQFPDLHSELNLSSLELGDSALYFCASSVAGVENTEAFFGQGTRLTVV.

Here the CDR3 reads CASSQDRLAVTGELFF. In DNA form, the CDR3 reads TGCGCCAGCAGCCAAGATAGGCTAGCTGTAACCGGGGAGCTGTTTTTT. The chain recombines TRBV4-1 with TRBJ2-2; weak D call: TRBD2 (5 bases). Trimming stripped 0 bases from V and 5 bases from J, with 13 bases between. The CDR3 runs 16 residues. Germline-derived CDR1 and CDR2 are MGHRA and YSYEKL.

J is TRBJ2-7 and V is TRBV9; TRBD2 aligns across 8 bases. V dropped 4 bases and J dropped 4; count of bases not matched to a gene: 13. The CDR3 contains 16 residues. Per the germline V gene, CDR1 is SGDLS and CDR2 is YYNGEE. The CDR3 DNA sequence: TGTGCCAGCAGCCGGGGCGGGGGGACCTCTTGGTACGAGCAGTACTTC. This sequence encodes CASSRGGGTSWYEQYF. The full variable domain, completed using reference TRBV9 and TRBJ2-7, is DSGVTQTPKHLITATGQRVTLRCSPRSGDLSVYWYQQSLDQGLQFLIQYYNGEERAKGNILERFSAQQFPDLHSELNLSSLELGDSALYFCASSRGGGTSWYEQYFGPGTRLTVT.

The genes are TRBV7-6 and TRBJ1-2; 7 bases are shared with TRBD1. Germline loops: CDR1 SGHVS, CDR2 FNYEAQ. CDR3 size: 12 residues. The ends lost 5 bases at V and 7 bases at J; junction bases unmatched: 4. The CDR3 DNA is TGTGCCAGCAGCCCCGACAGGGTTGGCTACACCTTC. This codes for CASSPDRVGYTF.

The chain couples TRBV6-5 to TRBJ1-5, with 7 bases identical to TRBD1. V lost 6 bases, J lost 3 bases, and 5 bases stayed unmatched. Germline-derived CDR1 and CDR2 are MNHEY and SVGAGI. CDR3 length: 14 amino acids. CDR3 bases: TGTGCCAGCAGAAATACAGGGGCCAATCAGCCCCAGCATTTT. Amino acids: CASRNTGANQPQHF.

This clone showed up just once. The CDR3 DNA reads TGTGCCAGTAGTATAGATTCTTGGTCCGGGACGGGACAAATTGGACAGCCCCAGCATTTT. The encoded protein is CASSIDSWSGTGQIGQPQHF. The V call is TRBV19, the J call TRBJ1-5; the D gene is possibly TRBD1 (6 bases). The V end lost 0 bases, the J end lost 7 bases, and 28 bases lay between the germline ends. This CDR3 region has 20 residues. From germline, CDR1 is LNHDA and CDR2 SQIVND (reference sequence).

This chain's CDR3 is CASSLATRSTDTQYF. The CDR3 DNA follows: TGTGCCAGCAGCTTAGCGACACGGAGCACAGATACGCAGTATTTT. The chain carries TRBV7-2 and TRBJ2-3; D is unclear. CDR1 and CDR2 from the germline V gene are SGHTA and FQGNSA. This CDR3 has 15 amino acids. Trimming shortened V by 0 bases and J by 0 bases, and 7 bases separated the two germline ends.

This chain joins TRBV9 and TRBJ2-3; 8 positions agree with TRBD2. This CDR3 has 17 residues. V was clipped by 4 bases and J by 3 bases; unmatched bases: 13. CDR1 and CDR2 from the germline V gene are SGDLS and YYNGEE. The CDR3 DNA is TGTGCCAGCAGCAAACACGGGGGGGCCGGTTCAACAGATACGCAGTATTTT. This encodes CASSKHGGAGSTDTQYF.

This clone has a handful of counts. The rearrangement links TRBV2 to TRBJ1-1, with D possibly being TRBD1 (6 bases). From germline, CDR1 is SNHLY and CDR2 FYNNEI. The V end was cut by 6 bases, the J end by 2 bases, with 13 bases between. CDR3 length: 14 amino acids. The CDR3 loop reads CASRSGGLNTEAFF. CDR3 coding DNA: TGTGCCAGCAGATCTGGGGGCCTAAACACTGAAGCTTTCTTT.

The genes are TRBV30 and TRBJ2-7; D gene ambiguous. The CDR3 runs 12 residues. The V gene's germline CDR1 is GTSNPN and CDR2 SVGIG (reference sequence). The V gene lost 4 bases and the J gene lost 5 bases, with 12 bases spanning the gap. CDR3 DNA: TGTGCCTGGACAGCCAATTGGGACGAGCAGTACTTC. Translating gives CAWTANWDEQYF. Combining the CDR3 with reference TRBV30 and TRBJ2-7 gives the whole variable domain SQTIHQWPATLVQPVGSPLSLECTVEGTSNPNLYWYRQAAGRGLQLLFYSVGIGQISSEVPQNLSASRPQDRQFILSSKKLLLSDSGFYLCAWTANWDEQYFGPGTRLTVT.

This chain joins TRBV9 and TRBJ2-2; no clear D. Germline V CDR1 and CDR2: SGDLS, YYNGEE. This CDR3 spans 12 amino acids. The germline V and J ends were trimmed by 2 bases and 5 bases, with 4 bases remaining between them. The CDR3: CASSVMTGELFF. The CDR3 nucleotides are TGTGCCAGCAGCGTGATGACCGGGGAGCTGTTTTTT.

The chain uses TRBV14 and TRBJ2-5; D is perhaps TRBD1 or TRBD2 (5 bases each). Trimming cost V 5 bases and J 7 bases, with 20 bases left between them. Germline loops: CDR1 SGHDN, CDR2 FVKESK. The CDR3 has 15 amino acids. The CDR3 sequence: CASSSLGTPPRTQYF. In DNA form, the CDR3 reads TGTGCCAGCAGCAGCCTAGGGACCCCCCCCCGGACCCAGTACTTC. Looking up the rest from reference TRBV14 and TRBJ2-5 gives the full variable domain: EAGVTQFPSHSVIEKGQTVTLRCDPISGHDNLYWYRRVMGKEIKFLLHFVKESKQDESGMPNNRFLAERTGGTYSTLKVQPAELEDSGVYFCASSSLGTPPRTQYFGPGTRLLVL.

The CDR3 is CASSLQTGMLETQYF. The CDR3 region has the DNA TGTGCCAGCAGCCTCCAGACAGGGATGCTAGAGACCCAGTACTTC. V usage is TRBV9 and J usage is TRBJ2-5; TRBD1 agrees at 7 bases. Losses at the gene ends were 4 bases for V and 4 bases for J; bases not matched to a gene: 10. Germline V gene sequence: CDR1 SGDLS, CDR2 YYNGEE. The CDR3 has 15 amino acids.

The chain joins TRBV11-2 to TRBJ2-7; D unresolved. With 1 base removed from V and 3 bases from J, the gap between germline ends came to 10 bases. CDR3 size: 14 residues. Germline CDR1 is SGHAT and CDR2 is FQNNGV. The CDR3 is CASSLAVPFYEQYF. DNA of the CDR3: TGTGCCAGCAGCTTAGCGGTACCGTTCTACGAGCAGTACTTC.

The genes are TRBV4-1 and TRBJ1-1; TRBD1 is a possible D gene (5 bases). This CDR3 is 15 amino acids long. V was shortened by 4 bases and J by 5 bases, with 17 bases between the two germline ends. CDR1 MGHRA and CDR2 YSYEKL come from the germline V gene. The CDR3 DNA sequence: TGCGCCAGCAGCCTCGGGCAGGGCGAGGGAACTGAAGCTTTCTTT. Translated: CASSLGQGEGTEAFF.

J is TRBJ2-3 and V is TRBV5-1, with TRBD2 identical over 13 bases. The J segment lost 6 bases and the V segment lost 4 bases, leaving 8 bases of the junction unmatched. CDR3 size: 16 residues. Germline-derived CDR1 and CDR2 are SGHRS and YFSETQ. The CDR3 loop reads CASSRVLAGGPDTQYF. CDR3 DNA sequence: TGCGCCAGCAGCCGCGTACTAGCGGGGGGGCCCGATACGCAGTATTTT.

The rearrangement uses TRBV7-6 and TRBJ1-6, with D maybe TRBD1 (6 bases). V was cut by 4 bases and J by 6 bases, with 10 bases left in between. Germline CDR1 reads SGHVS; CDR2 reads FNYEAQ. The CDR3 spans 14 residues. CDR3 amino acids: CASSSGQLNSPLHF. The DNA of the CDR3 is TGTGCCAGCAGCTCTGGACAGCTTAATTCACCCCTCCACTTT.